The 22 T cell receptor beta chains presented below share a single source sample, sequenced in a study of cytomegalovirus exposure and HLA in healthy donors (dated by TCRdb to 2016 to 2017). Receptor amplification or capture employed the immunoSEQ multiplex PCR assay. What TCRdb holds here is the immuneACCESS table cut down to in-frame rearrangements. Part of the clones is not present; checked against another copy, under half of the missing clones reflect an unresolved V gene, and the others are unexplained. Within this sample are 100,000 to 150,000 clones, with roughly nine tenths of them counted one time only. The ten top clones hold approximately 3.5% of the sample. The sequenced sample was PBMCs. These receptors originate from a man aged 25-45 years in good health and CMV-seronegative.

The rearrangement joins TRBV5-6 to TRBJ2-6; 8 bases are a match to TRBD1. Germline trimming cut 0 bases from V and 3 bases from J; bases unmatched to any gene: 5. The germline CDR1 and CDR2 sequences are SGHDT and YYEEEE. The CDR3 covers 17 residues. Here the CDR3 DNA reads TGTGCCAGCAGCTTGGCGGGACAGGCTTTTGGGGCCAACGTCCTGACTTTC. Its translation is CASSLAGQAFGANVLTF.

The V gene is TRBV11-1, the J gene TRBJ2-5, with TRBD1 matching 8 bases. Germline trimming cut 1 base from V and 5 bases from J; bases unmatched to any gene: 6. Germline CDR1 and CDR2: SGHAT and FQDESV (reference sequence). The CDR3 has 15 residues. The CDR3 DNA follows: TGTGCCAGCAGCTTAGGTGGACAGGGATGGGAGACCCAGTACTTC. Amino acids: CASSLGGQGWETQYF.

The chain combines TRBV18 with TRBJ2-2; possible D gene TRBD1, 5 bases. V was cut by 4 bases and J by 1 base, with 10 bases left in between. The germline gives CDR1 KGHSH, CDR2 LQKENI. This CDR3 region has 15 residues. CDR3 sequence (DNA): TGTGCCAGCTCACGTACAGGCCTGAACACCGGGGAGCTGTTTTTT. Protein: CASSRTGLNTGELFF.

This rearrangement joins TRBV7-9 to TRBJ1-2; a weak D match, TRBD1 (6 bases). Trimming cost V 5 bases and J 2 bases, with 18 bases left between them. CDR3 length: 16 amino acids. From germline, CDR1 is SEHNR and CDR2 FQNEAQ (reference sequence). CDR3: CASSPPGGGGNYGYTF. As DNA, the CDR3 is TGTGCCAGCAGCCCTCCCGGGGGGGGCGGAAACTATGGCTACACCTTC.

The chain uses TRBV7-2 and TRBJ1-3; no reliable D call. The V gene's germline CDR1 is SGHTA and CDR2 FQGNSA. The CDR3 has 15 residues. Trimming stripped 3 bases from V and 1 base from J, with 10 bases between. CDR3 residues: CASSLQSGSGNTIYF. DNA for the CDR3: TGTGCCAGCAGCTTGCAGTCCGGGTCTGGAAACACCATATATTTT.

The genes are TRBV1 and TRBJ1-5; the table's D call, TRBD1, has no DNA check behind it. TRBV1 is a pseudogene. This CDR3 comprises 18 residues. CDR3 nucleotide sequence: TGCACCAGCAGCCATCCCCGGGACAGGCCCCTTAGCAATCAGCCCCAGCATTTT. Translation gives CTSSHPRDRPLSNQPQHF.

The chain uses TRBV5-6 and TRBJ2-7; 7 nucleotides agree with TRBD1. CDR3 length: 13 amino acids. The junction had 4 bases not matched to a gene; V was cut back by 3 bases and J by 4 bases. Per the germline V gene, CDR1 is SGHDT and CDR2 is YYEEEE. CDR3 sequence: CASSSKGQYEQYF. Here the CDR3 DNA reads TGTGCCAGCAGCTCAAAGGGACAGTACGAGCAGTACTTC.

V is TRBV5-1 and J is TRBJ1-5; tentative D call: TRBD1 (5 bases). CDR1 and CDR2 from the germline V gene are SGHRS and YFSETQ. V dropped 3 bases and J dropped 5 bases, with 15 bases sitting between them. This CDR3 has 15 residues. CDR3 DNA: TGCGCCAGCAGCTGGTCGAGCGGGGCCCATCAGCCCCAGCATTTT. Protein sequence: CASSWSSGAHQPQHF.

This clone was counted between two and nine times. In DNA form, the CDR3 reads TGTGCCAGCAGGCCAGACAGGGGACCTAATCAGCCCCAGCATTTT. Translation gives CASRPDRGPNQPQHF. V usage is TRBV6-5 and J usage is TRBJ1-5, with 8 positions matching TRBD1. V dropped 6 bases and J dropped 4; count of bases not matched to a gene: 8. CDR3 length equals 15 residues. Germline CDR1 reads MNHEY; CDR2 reads SVGAGI.

V is TRBV19 and J is TRBJ1-5; 8 nucleotides align to TRBD1. J gave up 4 bases and V 3 bases, and 11 bases lay outside the gene matches. The CDR3 is 17 residues long. Germline V lookup: CDR1 LNHDA, CDR2 SQIVND (reference sequence). The DNA of the CDR3 is TGTGCCAGTAGTATTTCGGGGCCAGGGGGCTCTAATCAGCCCCAGCATTTT. This codes for CASSISGPGGSNQPQHF.

This chain connects TRBV7-3 to TRBJ2-1, with 9 bases aligning to TRBD2. CDR1 SGHTA and CDR2 FQGTGA come from the germline V gene. This CDR3 spans 15 amino acids. V trimming: 2 bases; J trimming: 4 bases; junction bases outside the gene matches: 3. The CDR3 loop reads CASSLLAGGYNEQFF. The DNA of the CDR3 is TGTGCCAGCAGCTTACTCGCGGGAGGGTACAATGAGCAGTTCTTC.

The CDR3 loop is CASSWDIGFGKLFF. The CDR3 nucleotides are TGCGCCAGCAGCTGGGACATAGGTTTTGGAAAACTGTTTTTT. This chain links TRBV5-1 with TRBJ1-4, with D perhaps TRBD1 (6 bases). Between the trimmed V and J ends, which lost 3 bases and 10 bases, there was a span of 16 bases. Germline lookup yields CDR1 SGHRS and CDR2 YFSETQ. This CDR3 region has 14 residues. The complete variable domain, with remaining parts taken from reference TRBV5-1 and TRBJ1-4, reads KAGVTQTPRYLIKTRGQQVTLSCSPISGHRSVSWYQQTPGQGLQFLFEYFSETQRNKGNFPGRFSGRQFSNSRSEMNVSTLELGDSALYLCASSWDIGFGKLFFGSGTQLSVL.

The V call is TRBV27, the J call TRBJ1-2, with D perhaps TRBD1 (5 bases). CDR3 size: 16 residues. Germline loops: CDR1 MNHEY, CDR2 SMNVEV (reference sequence). V lost 0 bases and J lost 2, with 13 bases in between. In DNA, the CDR3 is TGTGCCAGCAGTTTATCGGGGGGAATAAGAAACTATGGCTACACCTTC. This gives the protein CASSLSGGIRNYGYTF.

The gene calls are TRBV7-9 and TRBJ2-1; 8 bases are a match to TRBD2. V dropped 8 bases and J dropped 4; count of bases not matched to a gene: 10. The CDR3 loop spans 15 amino acids. Germline CDR1 SEHNR, CDR2 FQNEAQ (reference sequence). The CDR3 sequence is CASPGAGVKYNEQFF. The CDR3 nucleotides are TGTGCCAGCCCGGGAGCGGGGGTGAAGTACAATGAGCAGTTCTTC.

V and J are TRBV11-2 and TRBJ2-7; maybe TRBD2 (6 bases). Germline loops: CDR1 SGHAT, CDR2 FQNNGV. There are 15 residues in the CDR3. The V end lost 0 bases, the J end lost 0 bases, and 9 bases lay between the germline ends. The CDR3 spells CASSLDVGSSYEQYF. The CDR3 DNA reads as TGTGCCAGCAGCTTAGATGTCGGGAGCTCCTACGAGCAGTACTTC.

The J gene is TRBJ1-5, the V gene TRBV6-1; TRBD1 is a possible D gene (6 bases). V was pared by 2 bases and J by 5 bases, with 16 bases between. The CDR3 consists of 16 residues. Germline CDR1 and CDR2: MNHNS and SASEGT. The CDR3 loop reads CASSEWGRGGHQPQHF. DNA for the CDR3: TGTGCCAGCAGTGAATGGGGCAGGGGCGGGCATCAGCCCCAGCATTTT.

The chain links TRBV18 to TRBJ2-7, with D perhaps TRBD1 (6 bases). CDR3 size: 17 residues. Trimming took off 0 bases at V and 3 bases at J, with 18 bases between the two ends. Per the germline V gene, CDR1 is KGHSH and CDR2 is LQKENI. The CDR3 here is CASSPPATGLRIYEQYF. CDR3 nucleotide sequence: TGTGCCAGCTCACCACCGGCGACAGGCCTGCGGATCTACGAGCAGTACTTC.

The V and J genes are TRBV18 and TRBJ1-4, with a possible D match to TRBD1 (5 bases). V was pared by 4 bases and J by 4 bases, with 10 bases between. The CDR3 is made up of 14 amino acids. Germline CDR1 KGHSH, CDR2 LQKENI. CDR3 amino acids: CASSRIGGNEKLFF. The DNA for the CDR3 is TGTGCCAGCTCACGGATCGGGGGTAATGAAAAACTGTTTTTT.

V is TRBV11-2 and J is TRBJ1-1, with TRBD1 as a possible D gene (5 bases). Germline CDR1 reads SGHAT; CDR2 reads FQNNGV. Trimming left V 5 bases short and J 5 bases short, with 15 bases between. The CDR3 contains 14 residues. This chain's CDR3 is CASSPGEGWTEAFF. In DNA form, the CDR3 reads TGTGCCAGCAGCCCCGGGGAGGGGTGGACTGAAGCTTTCTTT.

This clone was detected once. The gene calls are TRBV5-1 and TRBJ2-1, with 8 bases that match TRBD1. This CDR3 has 15 residues. CDR1 SGHRS and CDR2 YFSETQ come from the germline V gene. Trimming removed 5 bases from V and 13 bases from J; junction bases left unmatched: 17. The chain's CDR3 is CASSPTAPQGGGQFF. The CDR3 bases are TGCGCCAGCAGTCCCACAGCCCCACAGGGGGGCGGACAGTTCTTC.

This sequence joins TRBV27 and TRBJ2-5; TRBD1 matches 7 bases. The V segment lost 5 bases and the J segment 4 bases; nucleotides outside the gene matches: 16. This CDR3 is 17 amino acids long. Germline CDR1 and CDR2: MNHEY and SMNVEV (reference sequence). The CDR3 coding sequence is TGTGCCAGCAGTGTACTTCGACAGGGCCGTTTACGAGAGACCCAGTACTTC. Protein: CASSVLRQGRLRETQYF.

The chain has TRBV25-1 and TRBJ1-1; 9 bases line up with TRBD1. This CDR3 is built from 15 residues. Germline values: CDR1 MGHDK, CDR2 SYGVNS. V was clipped by 1 base and J by 3 bases; unmatched bases: 3. CDR3 region: CASSEWDRADTEAFF. The CDR3 bases are TGTGCCAGCAGTGAATGGGACAGGGCGGACACTGAAGCTTTCTTT.